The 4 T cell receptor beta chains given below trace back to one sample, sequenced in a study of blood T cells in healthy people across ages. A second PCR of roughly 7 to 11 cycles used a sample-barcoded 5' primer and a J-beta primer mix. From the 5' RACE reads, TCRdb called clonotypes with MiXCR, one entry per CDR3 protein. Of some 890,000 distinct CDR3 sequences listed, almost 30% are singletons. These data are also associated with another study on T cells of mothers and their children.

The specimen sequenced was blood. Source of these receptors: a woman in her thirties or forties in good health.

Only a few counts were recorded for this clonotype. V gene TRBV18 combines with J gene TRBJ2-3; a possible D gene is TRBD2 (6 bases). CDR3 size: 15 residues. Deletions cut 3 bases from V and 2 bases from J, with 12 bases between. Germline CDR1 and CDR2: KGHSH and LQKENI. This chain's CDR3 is CASSPGTANTDTQYF. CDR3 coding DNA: TGTGCCAGCTCACCTGGGACTGCGAACACAGATACGCAGTATTTT.

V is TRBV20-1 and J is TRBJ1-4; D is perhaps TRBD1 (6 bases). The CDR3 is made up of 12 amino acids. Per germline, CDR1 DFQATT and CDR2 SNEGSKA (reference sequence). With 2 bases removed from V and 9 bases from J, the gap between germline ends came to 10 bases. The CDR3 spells CSARSGGQKLFF. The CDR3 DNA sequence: TGCAGTGCTAGATCGGGGGGGCAAAAACTGTTTTTT.

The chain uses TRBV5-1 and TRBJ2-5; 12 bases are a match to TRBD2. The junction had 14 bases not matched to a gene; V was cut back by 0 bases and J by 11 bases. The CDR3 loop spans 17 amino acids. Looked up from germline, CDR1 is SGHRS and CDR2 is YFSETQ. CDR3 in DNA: TGCGCCAGCAGCTTGGGGACTAGCGGGGATGTCTATAAGGAGCAGTACTTC. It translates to CASSLGTSGDVYKEQYF.

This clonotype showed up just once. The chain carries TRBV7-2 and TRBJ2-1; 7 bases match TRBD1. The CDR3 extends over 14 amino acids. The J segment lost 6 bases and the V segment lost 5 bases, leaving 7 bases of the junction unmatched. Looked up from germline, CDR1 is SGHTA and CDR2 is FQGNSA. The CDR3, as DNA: TGTGCCAGCAGCCGATTACAGGGGCGCAATGAGCAGTTCTTC. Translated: CASSRLQGRNEQFF.